This T cell receptor (beta chain) is from a study of cytomegalovirus exposure and HLA in healthy donors. The PCR contained 60 Vbeta and 13 Jbeta primers. Profiling relied on immunoSEQ multiplex PCR, and the TCRdb table lists in-frame clones only, not all of them. The data hold some 220,000 clones, with around 89% observed a single time. The CDR3 length is 14 residues. Per the germline V gene, CDR1 is LNHDA and CDR2 is SQIVND (reference sequence). The V segment lost 6 bases and the J segment 5 bases; nucleotides outside the gene matches: 9. This chain connects TRBV19 to TRBJ1-1, with 7 nucleotides matching TRBD1. The clonotype comes from a woman in her late teens or twenties in good health and CMV-seronegative. Input material: PBMCs. DNA of the CDR3: TGTGCCAGTAGCCCAGGGGGTGGGTGGACTGAAGCTTTCTTT. It codes for CASSPGGGWTEAFF.